The 16 T cell receptor beta chains listed next were all sequenced from one sample in a study of molecular identifiers for immune sequencing clone quantification. TCRdb redid the calling of the PCR reads with MiXCR, one entry per CDR3 protein. The data contain around 460,000 distinct CDR3 sequences, about 26% of them singletons. The sequenced sample consisted of naive CD8+ T cells from blood, with Jurkat cell RNA spiked in. Subset defined: FACS-sorted CD8+CD4-CCR7+CD45RA+ naive T cells. These receptors were collected from a human donor in good health. Some libraries in this study had Jurkat cell RNA spiked in.

This clonotype was seen only once. The CDR3 region has the DNA TGCGCCAGCAGCCAAGGTTTGGGGCCCAGGGGGACTGGAAACACCATATATTTT. It is translated as CASSQGLGPRGTGNTIYF. The chain is built from TRBV4-3 and TRBJ1-3, with 7 bases matching TRBD1. The V gene end was trimmed by 1 base and the J gene end by 2 bases; junction bases not matched to a gene: 11. This CDR3 comprises 18 residues. Germline CDR1 and CDR2: LGHNA and YSLEER.

This chain joins TRBV15 and TRBJ2-3; 12 positions agree with TRBD2. Germline values: CDR1 LNHNV, CDR2 YYDKDF (reference sequence). The junction had 13 bases not matched to a gene; V was cut back by 0 bases and J by 0 bases. The CDR3 has 21 amino acids. CDR3 DNA sequence: TGTGCCACCAGCAGAGATGGACGACTAGCGGGGGAGCTCTCTAGCACAGATACGCAGTATTTT. Translated: CATSRDGRLAGELSSTDTQYF.

The chain recombines TRBV3-1 with TRBJ2-7; the match to TRBD2 covers 10 bases. V gave up 1 base and J gave up 2 bases; unmatched junction bases: 17. The germline gives CDR1 LGHDT, CDR2 YNNKEL (reference sequence). The CDR3 has 20 amino acids. The CDR3 region is CASSQAAGTSDPGGAYEQYF. The CDR3 DNA is TGTGCCAGCAGCCAAGCGGCCGGGACTAGCGATCCCGGGGGCGCCTACGAGCAGTACTTC.

V gene TRBV20-1 combines with J gene TRBJ2-3, with 8 positions matching TRBD1. This CDR3 spans 14 amino acids. Germline V gives CDR1 DFQATT, CDR2 SNEGSKA (reference sequence). V lost 6 bases, J lost 3 bases, and 8 bases stayed unmatched. The CDR3 loop reads CSATDRVDTDTQYF. DNA for the CDR3: TGCAGTGCCACGGACAGGGTGGATACAGATACGCAGTATTTT.

This clonotype came up many times. The V and J genes are TRBV27 and TRBJ2-7; TRBD1 agrees at 7 bases. From germline, CDR1 is MNHEY and CDR2 SMNVEV (reference sequence). The CDR3 length is 14 residues. Trimming at V came to 0 bases and at J to 3 bases, leaving 2 bases not matched to a gene. The CDR3 nucleotides are TGTGCCAGCAGTTTATCCCGGGACAGCTACGAGCAGTACTTC. The encoded protein is CASSLSRDSYEQYF.

This clonotype was observed once. The genes are TRBV19 and TRBJ2-7; TRBD1 matches 7 bases. The junction had 5 bases not matched to a gene; V was cut back by 9 bases and J by 0 bases. This CDR3 comprises 13 residues. CDR1 is LNHDA and CDR2 is SQIVND in the germline V gene (reference sequence). Here the CDR3 reads CARKTGFSYEQYF. In DNA, the CDR3 is TGTGCCAGGAAGACAGGGTTCTCCTACGAGCAGTACTTC. The full variable domain, completed using reference TRBV19 and TRBJ2-7, is DGGITQSPKYLFRKEGQNVTLSCEQNLNHDAMYWYRQDPGQGLRLIYYSQIVNDFQKGDIAEGYSVSREKKESFPLTVTSAQKNPTAFYLCARKTGFSYEQYFGPGTRLTVT.

The table lists this clonotype with a few counts. V gene TRBV9 combines with J gene TRBJ2-7; 10 positions match TRBD1. The CDR3 is made up of 16 amino acids. Germline V gene data show CDR1 as SGDLS and CDR2 as YYNGEE. Trimming took 0 bases from V and 6 from J; bases not matched to a gene: 9. CDR3 nucleotides: TGTGCCAGCAGCGTAGGGGCATTGGGACAGGGGTCCGAGCAGTACTTC. Translated, it gives CASSVGALGQGSEQYF.

This clonotype was detected many times. The J gene is TRBJ2-7, the V gene TRBV4-2; TRBD1 matches at 7 bases. The V gene end was trimmed by 3 bases and the J gene end by 4 bases; junction bases not matched to a gene: 3. The length of the CDR3 is 13 residues. Germline-derived CDR1 and CDR2 are LGHNA and YNFKEQ. CDR3 nucleotides: TGTGCCAGCAGCCAGGGACAGCTGTACGAGCAGTACTTC. As protein: CASSQGQLYEQYF.

This clonotype has just one count. Its ends do not fully match the called genes, so a read error is possible. This sequence joins TRBV4-3 and TRBJ1-1; TRBD1 might be the D (6 bases). The CDR3 has 19 amino acids. Germline V CDR1 and CDR2: LGHNA, YSLEER. The CDR3 region has the DNA TGCGCCAGCAGCCTCACCGCAGGGGCATGGGCCCCGAGGGGAACTGACGCTTTCTTT. Protein: CASSLTAGAWAPRGTDAFF.

This chain uses TRBV5-1 with TRBJ1-1, with D tentatively TRBD1 (5 bases). Germline loops: CDR1 SGHRS, CDR2 YFSETQ. This CDR3 region has 14 residues. V dropped 4 bases and J dropped 0 bases, with 10 bases sitting between them. Here the CDR3 reads CASSPGLMNTEAFF. The CDR3 bases are TGCGCCAGCAGCCCAGGGTTAATGAACACTGAAGCTTTCTTT.

Many counts were recorded for this clonotype. The gene calls are TRBV9 and TRBJ2-1; 10 bases are a match to TRBD2. Germline-derived CDR1 and CDR2 are SGDLS and YYNGEE. J lost 8 bases, V lost 0 bases, and 8 bases had no gene match. The CDR3 runs 16 residues. Written as DNA, the CDR3 is TGTGCCAGCAGCGTAGGGGCACTAGCGGGAACTGATGAGCAGTTCTTC. It yields the protein CASSVGALAGTDEQFF.

V and J are TRBV19 and TRBJ2-7, with D perhaps TRBD2 (6 bases). Trimming stripped 9 bases from V and 5 bases from J, with 17 bases between. The germline V gene encodes CDR1 LNHDA and CDR2 SQIVND (reference sequence). There are 13 residues in the CDR3. CDR3 nucleotides: TGTGCCAGCTCTTTCGGGAGTAACCACGAGCAGTACTTC. Translating gives CASSFGSNHEQYF.

This clonotype was counted between two and nine times. The chain combines TRBV30 with TRBJ2-2; TRBD2 might be the D (5 bases). The CDR3 consists of 15 residues. Deletions cut 2 bases from V and 0 bases from J, with 10 bases between. Germline V gene sequence: CDR1 GTSNPN, CDR2 SVGIG (reference sequence). The CDR3 spells CAWSPDYPNTGELFF. CDR3 bases: TGTGCCTGGAGTCCAGACTACCCGAACACCGGGGAGCTGTTTTTT.

In its sample, this clonotype was seen a few times. The chain carries TRBV12-2 and TRBJ1-6; the table assigns TRBD1, which was not confirmed against the DNA. TRBV12-2 is a known pseudogene. The CDR3 extends over 14 amino acids. As DNA, the CDR3 is TGTGCAAGTCGACGCCGGGACAGGGTTTCACCCCTCCACTTT. Amino acids: CASRRRDRVSPLHF.

In its sample, this clonotype was seen a few times. This CDR3 fails to terminate in the conserved phenylalanine or tryptophan, so it likely reflects a read error. This chain joins TRBV2 and TRBJ1-1; D is possibly TRBD1 (5 bases). The CDR3 spans 12 residues. In germline, CDR1 is SNHLY, CDR2 FYNNEI. V dropped 4 bases and J dropped 6 bases, with 9 bases sitting between them. CDR3 DNA: TGTGCCAGCAGTGGGGGGGTCGCTGAAGCTTTCCTT. Its protein product is CASSGGVAEAFL.

At least ten counts were recorded for this clonotype. The V and J genes are TRBV6-2 or TRBV6-3 and TRBJ2-4, with D perhaps TRBD2 (7 bases). The CDR3 has 13 residues. Germline loops: CDR1 MNHEY, CDR2 SVGEGT. V lost 7 bases and J lost 8, with 15 bases in between. The CDR3 region has the DNA TGTGCCAGCAAGACGGGGGGCGTTGACATTCAGTACTTC. Translation: CASKTGGVDIQYF.